The 32 T cell receptor beta chains below come from one sample, sequenced in a study of control samples from healthy donors and cancer patients. TCRdb keeps only in-frame clones here, not all; method: immunoSEQ multiplex PCR. The table includes 170,000 or so clones, around nine tenths detected once. Sample: blood. Receptors originate from a man under 40 in good health.

This sequence joins TRBV4-3 and TRBJ1-1, with D perhaps TRBD1 (6 bases). Germline CDR1 and CDR2: LGHNA and YSLEER. The CDR3 runs to 15 residues. With 2 bases removed from V and 4 bases from J, the gap between germline ends came to 14 bases. CDR3 protein: CASSQIREGGTEAFF. The CDR3 DNA reads as TGCGCCAGCAGCCAAATAAGGGAGGGGGGCACTGAAGCTTTCTTT.

The rearrangement uses TRBV19 and TRBJ1-3; 7 nucleotides align to TRBD1. The CDR3 totals 13 residues. V shed 4 bases and J 7 bases; nucleotides not matched to a gene: 4. Germline lookup yields CDR1 LNHDA and CDR2 SQIVND (reference sequence). As DNA, the CDR3 is TGTGCCAGTAGTACGGCACAGGGGAACACCATATATTTT. It specifies CASSTAQGNTIYF.

This rearrangement joins TRBV6-5 to TRBJ2-7, with D tentatively TRBD2 (6 bases). Trimming removed 6 bases from V and 1 base from J, with 16 bases in between. CDR1 is MNHEY, CDR2 SVGAGI, per germline. The CDR3 is made up of 15 amino acids. This chain's CDR3 is CASSPMAGSSYEQYF. CDR3 DNA: TGTGCCAGCAGCCCCATGGCGGGGTCTTCCTACGAGCAGTACTTC.

V usage is TRBV5-1 and J usage is TRBJ1-1; D is ambiguous. CDR1 and CDR2 from the germline V gene are SGHRS and YFSETQ. Trimming removed 0 bases from V and 7 bases from J, with 10 bases in between. This CDR3 has 13 amino acids. CDR3 DNA sequence: TGCGCCAGCAGCTTGGAGGCACCTAGTGAAGCTTTCTTT. Translation: CASSLEAPSEAFF.

This sequence joins TRBV5-6 and TRBJ2-3, with a weak D call TRBD1 (6 bases). Germline V gene lookup returns CDR1 SGHDT and CDR2 YYEEEE. The V end was cut by 4 bases, the J end by 4 bases, with 13 bases between. This CDR3 comprises 14 residues. The CDR3 DNA reads TGTGCCAGCAGCGGTAAACAGGGCCCAGATACGCAGTATTTT. This encodes CASSGKQGPDTQYF.

Comments on this clone: Other DNA sequences in this specimen translate into the identical CDR3. The chain combines TRBV27 with TRBJ2-6; the D is unclear. CDR1 is MNHEY and CDR2 is SMNVEV in the germline V gene (reference sequence). The CDR3 extends over 15 amino acids. Trimming pared 0 bases from V and 0 bases from J, leaving 3 bases between. DNA of the CDR3: TGTGCCAGCAGTTTATCTCTCTCTGGGGCCAACGTCCTGACTTTC. Its translation is CASSLSLSGANVLTF.

The genes are TRBV28 and TRBJ1-5; 10 nucleotides align to TRBD1. The V gene end was trimmed by 2 bases and the J gene end by 6 bases; junction bases not matched to a gene: 4. This CDR3 has 15 residues. Germline CDR1 and CDR2: MDHEN and SYDVKM. The CDR3 spells CASSLPTGGGQPQHF. CDR3 DNA: TGTGCCAGCAGTTTACCGACAGGGGGCGGTCAGCCCCAGCATTTT.

The chain carries TRBV4-2 and TRBJ2-1; TRBD2 might be the D (6 bases). The CDR3 runs 16 residues. V was pared by 4 bases and J by 0 bases, with 13 bases between. From germline, CDR1 is LGHNA and CDR2 YNFKEQ. The CDR3 region is CASSPRDSNSYNEQFF. The DNA of the CDR3 is TGTGCCAGCAGCCCCCGGGACTCCAACTCCTACAATGAGCAGTTCTTC.

DNA for the CDR3: TGCGCCAGCAGGCGACAGGGCGGGGAGCTGTTTTTT. Amino acid sequence: CASRRQGGELFF. J is TRBJ2-2 and V is TRBV10-2; 7 nucleotides agree with TRBD1. This CDR3 region has 12 residues. V shed 6 bases, J shed 7 bases, and the junction held 2 bases outside the gene matches. Looked up from germline, CDR1 is WSHSY and CDR2 is SAAADI.

The V call is TRBV3-1 (or the pseudogene TRBV3-2), the J call TRBJ2-5, with a weak D call TRBD1 (6 bases). The CDR3 spans 13 residues. Per the germline V gene, CDR1 is LGHDT and CDR2 is YNNKEL (reference sequence). V gave up 3 bases and J gave up 4 bases, with 9 bases separating them. The CDR3 sequence is CASSHQGRETQYF. The CDR3 DNA follows: TGTGCCAGCAGCCACCAGGGGCGAGAGACCCAGTACTTC.

This chain uses TRBV25-1 with TRBJ1-1, with D uncertain. The germline V gene encodes CDR1 MGHDK and CDR2 SYGVNS. V was clipped by 4 bases and J by 0 bases, with 6 bases between them. The CDR3 is 13 residues long. As DNA, the CDR3 is TGTGCCAGCAGTGCGATTATGAACACTGAAGCTTTCTTT. Encoded protein: CASSAIMNTEAFF.

The chain employs TRBV2 and TRBJ2-1, with D hard to call. The CDR3 is 15 residues long. Trimming pared 4 bases from V and 0 bases from J, leaving 10 bases between. CDR1 and CDR2 from the germline V gene are SNHLY and FYNNEI. The CDR3, as DNA: TGTGCCAGCAGTGTCGTCCCGAACTCCTACAATGAGCAGTTCTTC. Translation gives CASSVVPNSYNEQFF.

The V call is TRBV5-1, the J call TRBJ1-5; 9 bases match TRBD1. The CDR3 sequence is 14 residues long. Losses at the gene ends were 2 bases for V and 6 bases for J; bases not matched to a gene: 3. Germline V CDR1 and CDR2: SGHRS, YFSETQ. In DNA form, the CDR3 reads TGCGCCAGCAGCTTAACAGGGGGCCCTCAGCCCCAGCATTTT. Residues: CASSLTGGPQPQHF. Filled out from reference TRBV5-1 and TRBJ1-5, the complete variable domain reads KAGVTQTPRYLIKTRGQQVTLSCSPISGHRSVSWYQQTPGQGLQFLFEYFSETQRNKGNFPGRFSGRQFSNSRSEMNVSTLELGDSALYLCASSLTGGPQPQHFGDGTRLSIL.

The CDR3 protein is CASSLWDDTEAFF. Written as DNA, the CDR3 is TGTGCCAGCAGTCTCTGGGATGACACTGAAGCTTTCTTT. The gene calls are TRBV6-2 or TRBV6-3 and TRBJ1-1, with unresolved D. The CDR3 runs 13 residues. In germline, CDR1 is MNHEY, CDR2 SVGEGT. Trimming cost V 5 bases and J 3 bases, with 10 bases left between them.

J is TRBJ2-2 and V is TRBV6-1; 10 bases align to TRBD2. CDR3 size: 16 residues. The V gene end was trimmed by 4 bases and the J gene end by 7 bases; junction bases not matched to a gene: 9. Per the germline V gene, CDR1 is MNHNS and CDR2 is SASEGT. CDR3 region: CASSGVAGGGNGELFF. The CDR3 DNA follows: TGTGCCAGCAGTGGAGTAGCGGGGGGAGGTAACGGGGAGCTGTTTTTT.

The chain employs TRBV7-9 and TRBJ2-5, with D possibly matching TRBD2 (5 bases). V was clipped by 5 bases and J by 3 bases, with 13 bases between them. Germline V gives CDR1 SEHNR, CDR2 FQNEAQ (reference sequence). CDR3 length equals 14 residues. The CDR3 coding sequence is TGTGCCAGCAGCCTCGCGGACTGGGAAGAGACCCAGTACTTC. Amino acids: CASSLADWEETQYF.

This chain links TRBV6-5 with TRBJ1-1; D ambiguous. Trimming removed 2 bases at V and 2 bases at J, with 12 bases between. CDR1 MNHEY and CDR2 SVGAGI come from the germline V gene. The CDR3 sequence is 15 residues long. The CDR3 here is CASSYDGIGNTEAFF. CDR3 coding DNA: TGTGCCAGCAGTTACGACGGGATCGGCAACACTGAAGCTTTCTTT.

The V call is TRBV21-1, the J call TRBJ1-2; TRBD1 reflects the table's D call only, with no check against the DNA. TRBV21-1 is a pseudogene segment. This CDR3 contains 13 residues. CDR3 sequence reads: CASSSSRNYGYTF. The CDR3 DNA reads as TGTGCCAGCAGCAGCAGCAGGAACTATGGCTACACCTTC.

The chain uses TRBV30 and TRBJ1-2; 9 bases align to TRBD1. Trimming at V came to 0 bases and at J to 5 bases, leaving 4 bases not matched to a gene. The V gene's germline CDR1 is GTSNPN and CDR2 SVGIG (reference sequence). This CDR3 is built from 14 residues. Here the CDR3 reads CAWSVTGGAYGYTF. Here the CDR3 DNA reads TGTGCCTGGAGTGTAACAGGGGGCGCTTATGGCTACACCTTC. Variable domain in full (rest from reference TRBV30 and TRBJ1-2): SQTIHQWPATLVQPVGSPLSLECTVEGTSNPNLYWYRQAAGRGLQLLFYSVGIGQISSEVPQNLSASRPQDRQFILSSKKLLLSDSGFYLCAWSVTGGAYGYTFGSGTRLTVV.

The chain carries TRBV7-8 and TRBJ1-1; 7 bases align to TRBD1. V trimming: 5 bases; J trimming: 5 bases; junction bases outside the gene matches: 11. Per the germline V gene, CDR1 is SGHVS and CDR2 is FQNEAQ. The CDR3 has 15 amino acids. CDR3 protein: CASSPRGRGWTEAFF. The CDR3 DNA is TGTGCCAGCAGCCCGAGGGGGCGCGGGTGGACTGAAGCTTTCTTT. The full variable domain, its missing parts supplied by reference TRBV7-8 and TRBJ1-1, is GAGVSQSPRYKVAKRGQDVALRCDPISGHVSLFWYQQALGQGPEFLTYFQNEAQLDKSGLPSDRFFAERPEGSVSTLKIQRTQQEDSAVYLCASSPRGRGWTEAFFGQGTRLTVV.

The V and J genes are TRBV5-1 and TRBJ2-7, with a tentative D call TRBD1 (6 bases). V was trimmed by 4 bases and J by 6 bases, leaving 17 bases between them. This CDR3 contains 14 residues. The V gene's germline CDR1 is SGHRS and CDR2 YFSETQ. The CDR3, as DNA: TGCGCCAGCAGCCAACCGGACGCCAGGGGCGAGCAGTACTTC. As protein: CASSQPDARGEQYF.

The rearrangement links TRBV7-3 to TRBJ1-1, with D unclear. The CDR3 covers 13 residues. V lost 2 bases and J 4 bases, leaving 8 bases between the germline ends. The germline CDR1 and CDR2 sequences are SGHTA and FQGTGA. This chain's CDR3 is CASSLQQSTEAFF. The CDR3 DNA follows: TGTGCCAGCAGCTTACAACAAAGCACTGAAGCTTTCTTT.

The V gene is TRBV2, the J gene TRBJ1-2; 7 bases match TRBD1. CDR1 and CDR2 from the germline V gene are SNHLY and FYNNEI. The CDR3 consists of 14 residues. V shed 4 bases, J shed 2 bases, and the junction held 4 bases outside the gene matches. CDR3: CASSGQGRNYGYTF. The CDR3 region has the DNA TGTGCCAGCAGTGGACAGGGTCGCAACTATGGCTACACCTTC.

The CDR3 coding sequence is TGTGCCAGCAGTGTTGCCAGGGCGGGCACTGAAGCTTTCTTT. This gives the protein CASSVARAGTEAFF. V and J are TRBV2 and TRBJ1-1; D may be TRBD1 (5 bases). Germline-derived CDR1 and CDR2 are SNHLY and FYNNEI. The CDR3 covers 14 residues. Trimming cost V 4 bases and J 4 bases, with 13 bases left between them.

The gene calls are TRBV15 and TRBJ1-4; D might be TRBD1 (6 bases). The germline V and J ends were trimmed by 1 base and 3 bases, with 15 bases remaining between them. The CDR3 runs 17 residues. CDR1 is LNHNV and CDR2 is YYDKDF in the germline V gene (reference sequence). CDR3 sequence (DNA): TGTGCCACCAGCAGAGTCACCACAGGGTGGGCTAATGAAAAACTGTTTTTT. It is translated as CATSRVTTGWANEKLFF.

The rearrangement joins TRBV19 to TRBJ1-2, with D unresolved. CDR3 size: 14 residues. V lost 10 bases to trimming and J lost 4 bases, with 19 bases between them. Germline V gene data show CDR1 as LNHDA and CDR2 as SQIVND (reference sequence). The chain's CDR3 is CATSPWPNAYGYTF. DNA of the CDR3: TGTGCCACGTCCCCTTGGCCAAACGCCTATGGCTACACCTTC.

This sequence joins TRBV27 and TRBJ2-7; TRBD1 matches at 7 bases. V lost 5 bases to trimming and J lost 5 bases; unmatched junction nucleotides: 6. Germline V gene sequence: CDR1 MNHEY, CDR2 SMNVEV (reference sequence). The CDR3 has 13 residues. In DNA form, the CDR3 reads TGTGCCAGCAGTGACCAAACAGGGGACGAGCAGTACTTC. Translation gives CASSDQTGDEQYF.

The chain employs TRBV28 and TRBJ2-3; a weak D match, TRBD2 (5 bases). Germline V gene lookup returns CDR1 MDHEN and CDR2 SYDVKM. V dropped 0 bases and J dropped 1 base, with 8 bases sitting between them. CDR3 size: 15 residues. In DNA, the CDR3 is TGTGCCAGCAGTTTATGGTCCGGGGGCACAGATACGCAGTATTTT. This encodes CASSLWSGGTDTQYF.

The V and J genes are TRBV19 and TRBJ1-3; no firm D call. CDR3 size: 14 residues. V lost 7 bases, J lost 0 bases, and 10 bases lay in between. Germline V gene sequence: CDR1 LNHDA, CDR2 SQIVND (reference sequence). In DNA, the CDR3 is TGTGCCAGTAATTCAAGAGACTCTGGAAACACCATATATTTT. This encodes CASNSRDSGNTIYF.

J is TRBJ2-7 and V is TRBV27; TRBD2 might be the D (6 bases). V shed 7 bases and J shed 0 bases, with 22 bases lying between them. Germline lookup yields CDR1 MNHEY and CDR2 SMNVEV (reference sequence). This CDR3 contains 17 residues. This chain's CDR3 is CASNRIPAGSSSYEQYF. The CDR3 DNA sequence: TGTGCCAGCAACCGCATCCCGGCGGGATCTAGCTCCTACGAGCAGTACTTC.

This chain joins TRBV7-2 and TRBJ1-2; D not resolved. Germline CDR1 SGHTA, CDR2 FQGNSA. The CDR3 has 18 residues. The ends were cut back, 5 bases at V and 4 bases at J, with 26 bases in the middle. As DNA, the CDR3 is TGTGCCAGCAGCCCCGGTTTAAGTCCCAACCCGGTGCTCTATGGCTACACCTTC. It translates to CASSPGLSPNPVLYGYTF.

The gene calls are TRBV19 and TRBJ1-5, with a possible D match to TRBD1 (6 bases). From germline, CDR1 is LNHDA and CDR2 SQIVND (reference sequence). The CDR3 is 15 amino acids. Trimming shortened V by 9 bases and J by 0 bases, and 15 bases separated the two germline ends. CDR3 protein: CASKTGDHSNQPQHF. DNA for the CDR3: TGTGCCAGCAAGACAGGAGATCATAGCAATCAGCCCCAGCATTTT.